These 30 T cell receptor beta chains were all obtained from the same sample, sequenced in a study of blood T cell repertoires in COVID-19. Some clones are missing from TCRdb's copy, which holds only in-frame ones; the method was immunoSEQ multiplex PCR. The table shows a few hundred thousand clones, with less than 90% occurring only once. Specimen: peripheral blood. Source of these receptors: a woman of 80 years or more with COVID-19, enrolled during active disease.

The genes are TRBV11-2 and TRBJ2-7, with D hard to call. The CDR3 loop spans 12 amino acids. CDR1 and CDR2 (germline): SGHAT, FQNNGV. V was shortened by 5 bases and J by 7 bases, with 12 bases between the two germline ends. CDR3: CASSLLAGEQYV. The CDR3 nucleotides are TGTGCCAGCAGCCTCCTGGCAGGTGAGCAGTACGTC.

The rearrangement uses TRBV19 and TRBJ2-7; a weak D match, TRBD1 (6 bases). Trimming shortened V by 8 bases and J by 2 bases, and 19 bases separated the two germline ends. CDR3 size: 15 residues. Per the germline V gene, CDR1 is LNHDA and CDR2 is SQIVND (reference sequence). CDR3 amino acids: CASHPGDMLTYEQYV. The CDR3 nucleotides are TGTGCCAGTCACCCTGGGGACATGTTAACCTACGAGCAGTACGTC.

The rearrangement links TRBV10-3 to TRBJ1-1, with TRBD1 identical over 9 bases. Per the germline V gene, CDR1 is ENHRY and CDR2 is SYGVKD. There are 16 residues in the CDR3. With 11 bases clipped from V and 3 bases from J, the junction kept 16 bases outside the gene matches. CDR3 DNA: TGTGCCGCAACCTCCATAGCCCGGACAGGGGACACTGAAGCTTTCTTT. Protein sequence: CAATSIARTGDTEAFF.

This rearrangement joins TRBV21-1 to TRBJ1-1; the table assigns TRBD1, which was not confirmed against the DNA. TRBV21-1 is a pseudogene. The CDR3 is 15 amino acids. The CDR3 here is CASSTRQGAGTEAFF. The CDR3 coding sequence is TGTGCCAGCAGCACGAGACAGGGGGCAGGCACTGAAGCTTTCTTT.

Note on this clone: Other DNA sequences in the sample encode the same CDR3. The chain combines TRBV3-1 (or the pseudogene TRBV3-2) with TRBJ2-7, with D uncertain. The germline V gene encodes CDR1 LGHDT and CDR2 YNNKEL (reference sequence). V lost 1 base to trimming and J lost 4 bases, with 5 bases between them. This CDR3 comprises 12 residues. CDR3 region: CASSQVRYEQYF. In nucleotides, the CDR3 is TGTGCCAGCAGCCAAGTCAGGTACGAGCAGTACTTC.

The chain employs TRBV10-2 and TRBJ1-5, with TRBD1 matching 8 bases. Germline values: CDR1 WSHSY, CDR2 SAAADI. The CDR3 loop spans 13 amino acids. After removal of 7 bases from V and 6 bases from J, the junction contained 5 bases not matched to a gene. CDR3 amino acids: CASMQGAIQPQHF. CDR3 bases: TGCGCCAGCATGCAGGGGGCAATTCAGCCCCAGCATTTT.

The rearrangement links TRBV10-3 to TRBJ1-1; TRBD1 agrees at 10 bases. CDR3 length equals 13 residues. V shed 6 bases and J 5 bases; nucleotides not matched to a gene: 3. CDR1 is ENHRY and CDR2 is SYGVKD in the germline V gene. The CDR3 region has the DNA TGTGCCATCAGGGACAGGGGGGAGACTGAAGCTTTCTTT. Its translation is CAIRDRGETEAFF.

The rearrangement links TRBV5-6 to TRBJ2-1, with D unclear. The CDR3 sequence is 13 residues long. V was clipped by 0 bases and J by 3 bases, with 4 bases between them. The V gene's germline CDR1 is SGHDT and CDR2 YYEEEE. CDR3 sequence (DNA): TGTGCCAGCAGCTTGGCCAGCTACAATGAGCAGTTCTTC. This encodes CASSLASYNEQFF. The entire variable domain, with the rest obtained from reference TRBV5-6 and TRBJ2-1, is as follows: DAGVTQSPTHLIKTRGQQVTLRCSPKSGHDTVSWYQQALGQGPQFIFQYYEEEERQRGNFPDRFSGHQFPNYSSELNVNALLLGDSALYLCASSLASYNEQFFGPGTRLTVL.

This clone appeared a few times. This chain links TRBV3-1 (or the pseudogene TRBV3-2) with TRBJ1-2, with 7 bases that match TRBD1. The CDR3 totals 17 residues. Looked up from germline, CDR1 is LGHDT and CDR2 is YNNKEL (reference sequence). Unmatched junction bases numbered 11, after V lost 3 bases and J lost 1 base. CDR3 nucleotides: TGTGCCAGCAGCCACGACTGGGGACAGACTATTAACTATGGCTACACCTTC. The encoded protein is CASSHDWGQTINYGYTF.

There are a few counts of this clone. The chain employs TRBV28 and TRBJ1-5, with D possibly being TRBD1 (6 bases). The V gene lost 5 bases and the J gene lost 4 bases, with 12 bases spanning the gap. Germline loops: CDR1 MDHEN, CDR2 SYDVKM. The CDR3 spans 14 residues. The CDR3, as DNA: TGTGCCAGCAGTGGGGGGGGGCGGAATCAGCCCCAGCATTTT. Translation gives CASSGGGRNQPQHF.

The CDR3 loop reads CASSLGRGGSYEQYV. DNA of the CDR3: TGTGCCAGCAGCTTAGGTCGCGGGGGATCCTACGAGCAGTACGTC. The chain is built from TRBV11-2 and TRBJ2-7; 7 nucleotides align to TRBD2. Germline V gene data show CDR1 as SGHAT and CDR2 as FQNNGV. With V trimmed by 1 base and J by 1 base, 4 bases remained unmatched. The CDR3 is made up of 15 amino acids.

The genes are TRBV5-4 and TRBJ2-2; TRBD2 agrees at 9 bases. The CDR3 sequence is 16 residues long. Germline-derived CDR1 and CDR2 are SGHNT and YYREEE (reference sequence). Trimming removed 3 bases from V and 7 bases from J; junction bases left unmatched: 10. The CDR3 bases are TGTGCCAGCAGCTGGGTCCCGGGACTAGCTGGCGGGGAGCTGTTTTTT. Protein sequence: CASSWVPGLAGGELFF.

J is TRBJ2-7 and V is TRBV5-1, with 9 positions matching TRBD1. CDR3 length: 15 residues. The germline V gene encodes CDR1 SGHRS and CDR2 YFSETQ. V was clipped by 0 bases and J by 8 bases; unmatched bases: 9. CDR3 residues: CASSLGSGQGNKQYF. In nucleotides, the CDR3 is TGCGCCAGCAGCTTGGGGTCGGGACAGGGAAATAAGCAGTACTTC.

V and J are TRBV7-9 and TRBJ2-3; 7 bases are a match to TRBD1. Per germline, CDR1 SEHNR and CDR2 FQNEAQ (reference sequence). The ends lost 5 bases at V and 0 bases at J; junction bases unmatched: 5. The CDR3 is 15 residues long. Written as DNA, the CDR3 is TGTGCCAGCAGCCTACAGGGGTCTAGCACAGATACGCAGTATTTT. Protein sequence: CASSLQGSSTDTQYF.

V is TRBV5-4 and J is TRBJ2-5; D is possibly TRBD1 (5 bases). Between the trimmed V and J ends, which lost 3 bases and 1 base, there was a span of 7 bases. Germline V lookup: CDR1 SGHNT, CDR2 YYREEE (reference sequence). The CDR3 is 13 amino acids. The CDR3 loop reads CASSSRGQETQYF. In DNA form, the CDR3 reads TGTGCCAGCAGCTCTAGGGGCCAAGAGACCCAGTACTTC.

The gene calls are TRBV18 and TRBJ1-1; 9 bases agree with TRBD1. From germline, CDR1 is KGHSH and CDR2 LQKENI. This CDR3 is built from 13 residues. After removal of 6 bases from V and 11 bases from J, the junction contained 10 bases not matched to a gene. In DNA, the CDR3 is TGTGCCAGCTCCCAAGGGACAGGGAGGAACGCTTTCTTT. As protein: CASSQGTGRNAFF.

J is TRBJ2-7 and V is TRBV5-1; a weak D match, TRBD2 (6 bases). Trimming took off 7 bases at V and 0 bases at J, with 17 bases between the two ends. This CDR3 region has 15 residues. Germline assignment: CDR1 SGHRS and CDR2 YFSETQ. The CDR3 protein is CASRWGGTSSYEQYF. Written as DNA, the CDR3 is TGCGCCAGCCGGTGGGGCGGGACGAGCTCCTACGAGCAGTACTTC.

This chain connects TRBV12-3 or TRBV12-4 to TRBJ2-3, with D uncertain. This CDR3 contains 11 residues. V dropped 5 bases and J dropped 7 bases, with 7 bases sitting between them. The CDR3, as DNA: TGTGCCAGCAGTAAGACACATACGCAGTATTTT. As protein: CASSKTHTQYF.

The rearrangement uses TRBV5-4 and TRBJ2-7; possible D gene TRBD2, 5 bases. In germline, CDR1 is SGHNT, CDR2 YYREEE (reference sequence). V shed 4 bases and J shed 3 bases, with 14 bases lying between them. This CDR3 is 14 amino acids long. The CDR3 coding sequence is TGTGCCAGCAGCCCTGGACTGCAACACTACGAGCAGTACGTC. This codes for CASSPGLQHYEQYV.

The chain uses TRBV2 and TRBJ1-1; maybe TRBD1 (5 bases). Trimming cost V 7 bases and J 1 base, with 10 bases left between them. Germline assignment: CDR1 SNHLY and CDR2 FYNNEI. The CDR3 runs to 13 residues. CDR3 sequence (DNA): TGTGCCAGCACAGGGTCAGAGAACACTGAAGCTTTCTTT. This translates into CASTGSENTEAFF.

In this sample, this clone turned up once. This sequence joins TRBV5-8 and TRBJ2-3, with 7 bases matching TRBD1. Germline V lookup: CDR1 SGHTS, CDR2 YDEGEE. The V segment lost 0 bases and the J segment 3 bases; nucleotides outside the gene matches: 7. The CDR3 is 16 residues long. In DNA form, the CDR3 reads TGTGCCAGCAGCTTGGACAGAGGGGGCGGGACAGATACGCAGTATTTT. Its protein product is CASSLDRGGGTDTQYF.

CDR3 nucleotide sequence: TGTGCCAGCAGTGAACTGGACAAATATTCACCCCTCCACTTT. Residues: CASSELDKYSPLHF. The chain recombines TRBV6-1 with TRBJ1-6, with a tentative D call TRBD1 (5 bases). Germline values: CDR1 MNHNS, CDR2 SASEGT. Trimming removed 2 bases at V and 8 bases at J, with 10 bases between. The CDR3 extends over 14 amino acids.

J is TRBJ2-7 and V is TRBV7-2; D possibly corresponds to TRBD1 (5 bases). CDR1 and CDR2 from the germline V gene are SGHTA and FQGNSA. The CDR3 sequence is 16 residues long. V was shortened by 1 base and J by 3 bases, with 16 bases between the two germline ends. The CDR3 protein is CASSLEGGALLYEQYV. CDR3 sequence (DNA): TGTGCCAGCAGCTTAGAAGGTGGGGCCCTCCTCTACGAGCAGTACGTC.

The V call is TRBV19, the J call TRBJ1-1; D gene unclear. V lost 3 bases and J 2 bases, leaving 13 bases between the germline ends. The CDR3 extends over 15 amino acids. Looked up from germline, CDR1 is LNHDA and CDR2 is SQIVND (reference sequence). CDR3 residues: CASSMVGGGNTEAFF. The DNA for the CDR3 is TGTGCCAGTAGTATGGTCGGAGGAGGCAACACTGAAGCTTTCTTT.

V and J are TRBV13 and TRBJ2-1, with D unclear. The CDR3 runs to 15 residues. Germline CDR1 and CDR2: PRHDT and FYEKMQ (reference sequence). V was cut by 4 bases and J by 0 bases, with 10 bases left in between. Written as DNA, the CDR3 is TGTGCCAGCAGCTCCCACGTGAGCTCCTACAATGAGCAGTTCTTC. This gives the protein CASSSHVSSYNEQFF.

The V gene is TRBV18, the J gene TRBJ1-5; 8 bases fit TRBD1. The ends lost 3 bases at V and 7 bases at J; junction bases unmatched: 8. The germline V gene has CDR1 KGHSH and CDR2 LQKENI. The CDR3 spans 15 residues. The CDR3 DNA follows: TGTGCCAGCTCACCCCAGGGGGCAGGAGGGCAGCCCCAGCATTTT. Translating gives CASSPQGAGGQPQHF.

The chain uses TRBV7-9 and TRBJ2-1; D is possibly TRBD1 (6 bases). With 5 bases removed from V and 2 bases from J, the gap between germline ends came to 13 bases. The CDR3 is 15 amino acids. CDR1 and CDR2 from the germline V gene are SEHNR and FQNEAQ (reference sequence). The CDR3 region is CASSKQGFAYNEQFF. The DNA of the CDR3 is TGTGCCAGCAGCAAACAGGGTTTCGCCTACAATGAGCAGTTCTTC.

This chain connects TRBV9 to TRBJ2-1; 12 nucleotides agree with TRBD2. This CDR3 contains 17 residues. From germline, CDR1 is SGDLS and CDR2 YYNGEE. The trim removed 3 bases at V and 9 bases at J, leaving 13 bases unmatched. CDR3 residues: CASSERLAGAPGGEQFF. CDR3 nucleotides: TGTGCCAGCAGCGAGCGACTAGCGGGGGCGCCCGGCGGTGAGCAGTTCTTC.

This clone was seen only once. The chain recombines TRBV19 with TRBJ2-1; 9 bases agree with TRBD2. Germline V gene lookup returns CDR1 LNHDA and CDR2 SQIVND (reference sequence). The CDR3 consists of 21 residues. Trimming at V came to 3 bases and at J to 7 bases, leaving 25 bases not matched to a gene. The CDR3 DNA is TGTGCCAGTAGTATCTTCGCAGAGAGCCTTAGCGGGGGCTCCCTGAGGAATGAGCAGTTCTTC. Translated, it gives CASSIFAESLSGGSLRNEQFF.

This rearrangement joins TRBV6-4 to TRBJ2-2; 9 positions agree with TRBD2. This CDR3 has 14 residues. V was pared by 5 bases and J by 6 bases, with 4 bases of the junction left unmatched. Germline assignment: CDR1 MRHNA and CDR2 SNTAGT. In DNA form, the CDR3 reads TGTGCCAGCAGTCCGGGACTAGCCCCCGGGGAGCTGTTTTTT. Translating gives CASSPGLAPGELFF.